This T cell receptor beta chain appears in the sequencing data of a study of T-cell reconstitution after alpha-beta-depleted transplantation in children (dated by TCRdb to 2015 to 2016). General notes on the study: Using TCR repertoire profiling, the study followed T-cell immune reconstitution in a quantitative way in children after TCRalphabeta/CD19-depleted allogeneic hematopoietic cell transplantation.

This clonotype has a count of ten or more. Which antigen it targets is not known. No base-level quality is on record; no much larger clone is a single base apart. Unmatched junction bases come to 16, with V trimmed by 8 bases and J by 0 bases. CDR3 length: 19 amino acids, cysteine to phenylalanine. The only DNA kept is the CDR3, 57 bases in frame from the first base. The germline V gene provides CDR1 LGHNA and CDR2 YSLEER. The library was prepared using PCR. The sequencing machine was an Illumina HiSeq 2500. To normalize quantification of the TCRbeta repertoire, the TCR libraries were built with molecular barcoding that relied on unique molecular identifiers. The public reads were quality trimmed at Q25 with fastp and then assembled into clones with MiXCR by TCRdb, keeping productive beta chains. Records with the same CDR3 protein are collapsed into one entry carrying the most frequent genes and DNA. The sample table lists some 350,000 distinct CDR3 sequences, approximately 10% of them with a count of one. 2% to 3% of the sample belongs to the ten largest clones.

The chain is made from TRBV4-3 and TRBJ2-7; 13 bases in the middle match TRBD2. This TCR derives from a human donor who donated a stem cell graft to a child with acute lymphoblastic leukemia. Sequencing was performed on PBMCs from the stem cell graft donor, taken from the stem cell graft. Read as DNA, the sequence is TGCGCCAGCCTCCGGCCAAGGACTAGCGGGAGTTCGGCCTCCTACGAGCAGTACTTC. This sequence encodes CASLRPRTSGSSASYEQYF.